This T cell receptor beta chain was identified in a study of shared clonotypes between healthy human individuals (TCRdb year 2020). Background for the entire study: A couple of women and a few men aged 18 to 49 years were included in the cohort. To estimate repertoire size and how much clonotype sharing occurs between individuals, the study deeply sequenced the blood TCR repertoires of 5 or 6 healthy adults. Leukapheresis yielded between about 0.8 and 9.5 billion PBMCs per donor. To increase sequencing depth and limit assay-specific biases, TCR repertoire library preparation and sequencing were carried out by different laboratories using diverse techniques. For each donor, CD4 naive and CD4 memory were each run on three plates, CD8 naive on two plates, and CD8 memory on one plate.

Using the deep immunoSEQ assay, TCR CDR3 regions were amplified from genomic DNA by multiplex PCR. Extracted genomic DNA from each cell subset was distributed evenly across all wells of several immunoSEQ 96-well plates, and each plate was treated as a replicate. For sorted subsets, each replicate PCR was loaded with 200 ng genomic DNA, equivalent to about 30,000 T cell genomes. Purified libraries were measured with a Qubit 3.0 fluorometer, size-checked on a Bioanalyzer 2100, and measured again with the KAPA Library Quantification kit. Each immunoSEQ 96-well plate was sequenced on its own single-read 150-cycle Illumina NextSeq 550 flow cell. Concerning the study's data processing: Because the immunoSEQ output included only junctional sequences and no quality scores, the filtering could not be the same as the filtering used for full-length reads. To assign V/J genes and CDR3, sequences were annotated against IMGT germline references using PyIR, a Python wrapper for IgBLAST v1.9. Any read was removed if the V/J assignment was weak (E-value above 1e-6), the CDR3 was missing, or the read contained stop codons, out-of-frame junctions, or ambiguous translated residues. V3J clonotypes were defined by identical inferred V gene, J gene, and CDR3 amino acid sequence. Percentage overlap between repertoires was calculated by dividing the number of shared unique clonotypes by the size of the smaller repertoire. Three approaches were used to assess repertoire richness: RTK rarefaction, the Chao1 estimator, and Recon v2.1 estimates of unobserved clonotypes. Generation probabilities were computed with OLGA for all TCRbeta clonotypes obtained by the gDNA method from four donors. Held by TCRdb, this immuneACCESS table contains in-frame sequences only and omits some clones. Under half of the omission traces to an unresolved V gene where checked; the cause of the rest is unknown. That table gives V, J and clone size, and the DNA gave D and trimming. The sample table contains roughly 680,000 clones; only one count was recorded for roughly 72% of them. Approximately 2% of the sample is taken by the ten largest.

Here is what the overall study found, with its caveats: The genetic and exposure-history diversity represented was limited by the small number of donors. Even with the large sequencing depth, rarefaction of the sorted-subset datasets indicated that sequencing was incomplete. Across four donors, around 5% of naive CD4, 3.5% of naive CD8, 2.3% of memory CD4, and approximately 0.42% of memory CD8 clonotypes were shared. Estimated clonotype richness was generally larger for naive than for memory subsets. Compared with non-shared clonotypes, clonotypes shared by all four sorted-subset donors had higher generation probabilities. Pairwise subsampling led to the expectation that sequencing depth would affect the degree of clonotype sharing among donors. Sampling was restricted to blood, and TCR repertoires in tissue are likely to differ from TCR repertoires in blood.

Points on this clone: This clone's antigen is unknown. The input lacks base qualities; no much larger clone sits a single base away.

Donors were healthy HIV-negative adults with no recently reported acute infections or vaccinations. Every donor was a Caucasian adult living in Nashville, Tennessee, USA. CD4+ T cells were enriched by magnetic negative selection; naive cells were then positively selected on CD45RA, and the negative fraction formed the memory subset. Blood was obtained by leukapheresis, after which PBMCs were separated by Ficoll-Histopaque density gradient centrifugation and cryopreserved in liquid nitrogen vapor phase. Purity and quantity of every magnetically sorted T cell population were checked by analytical flow cytometry. From each sorted fraction, genomic DNA was isolated and quantified by UV absorbance on a Nanodrop 2000c. The CDR3 starts with the cysteine, ends with the phenylalanine, and has 13 residues. Kept here is only the CDR3 DNA, which spans 39 bases and is read in frame from base 1. At the junction V is shortened by 4 bases and J by 11 bases, with 18 bases in between. The CDR1 and CDR2 encoded by the germline V gene (reference sequence) are MNHEY and SMNVEV.

The source of this sequence is a woman in her 30s in good health. Material: memory CD4+ T cells sorted from blood. Explained via the paper, the cell subset or site label denotes: CD45RA-negative fraction. The V gene is TRBV27 and the J gene is TRBJ2-7, with the D call perhaps TRBD1 or TRBD2, as 6 bases match in each case. The CDR3 region has the sequence CASSSFPEGVKYF. The nucleotides read TGTGCCAGCAGTTCCTTCCCGGAGGGGGTGAAGTACTTC.